This T cell receptor (beta chain) came from a study of shared clonotypes between healthy human individuals. There are 13 residues in the CDR3. V gave up 7 bases and J gave up 11 bases, with 20 bases separating them. Per germline, CDR1 MDHEN and CDR2 SYDVKM. Once extracted for a subset, genomic DNA was divided evenly among several immunoSEQ plates. The replicate PCRs on unsorted PBMC were given about 0.3 ug DNA, which is tens of thousands of T cell genomes. Clones were sequenced by immunoSEQ multiplex PCR, and TCRdb holds only the in-frame ones, with some missing. The data contain around 430,000 clones, roughly 83% of them seen just once; the ten biggest clones take up less than 15%.

Sequenced material: PBMCs. The clonotype was recovered from a woman aged 40 to 50 in good health. Some clones in this sample may be carry-over from other donors' samples. The genes are TRBV28 and TRBJ1-1; possible D gene TRBD1, 5 bases. CDR3 in amino acids: CASIPTGVSDAFF. The CDR3, as DNA: TGTGCCAGCATCCCAACGGGGGTTAGTGACGCTTTCTTT.